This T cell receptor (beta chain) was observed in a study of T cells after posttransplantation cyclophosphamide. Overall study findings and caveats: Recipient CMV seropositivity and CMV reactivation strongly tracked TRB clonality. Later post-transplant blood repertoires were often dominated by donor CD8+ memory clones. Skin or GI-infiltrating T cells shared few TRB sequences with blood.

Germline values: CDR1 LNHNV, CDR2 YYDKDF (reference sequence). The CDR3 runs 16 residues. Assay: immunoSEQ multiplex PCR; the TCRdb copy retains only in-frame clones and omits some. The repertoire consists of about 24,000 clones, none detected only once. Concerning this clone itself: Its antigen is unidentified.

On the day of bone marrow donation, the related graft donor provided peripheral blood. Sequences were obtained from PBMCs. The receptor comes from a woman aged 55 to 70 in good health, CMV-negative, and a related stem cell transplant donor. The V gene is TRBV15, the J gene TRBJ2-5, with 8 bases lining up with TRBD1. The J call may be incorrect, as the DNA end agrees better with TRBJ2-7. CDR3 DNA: TGTGCCACCAGCAGTGCGGACAGGGAGAAATCCTACGAGCAGTACTTC. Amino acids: CATSSADREKSYEQYF.